This T cell receptor (beta chain) was observed in a study of OX40 agonist ivuxolimab in advanced cancers. V gave up 4 bases and J gave up 1 base, with 12 bases separating them. This CDR3 comprises 15 residues. The germline V gene has CDR1 SGDLS and CDR2 YYNGEE. Data came from immunoSEQ multiplex PCR; TCRdb stores just in-frame clones and leaves some out. The sample holds approximately 84,000 clones; 85% to 90% are singletons and the top ten take 0.15% to 0.2%. This sequence originates from an adult with an advanced solid tumor such as melanoma, head and neck, liver or kidney cancer. Sequences were derived from CD4+ or CD8+ T cells sorted from blood, sampled in a trial of the OX40 agonist ivuxolimab. The gene calls are TRBV9 and TRBJ2-1; maybe TRBD2 (7 bases). The CDR3 sequence: CASSIQGGSYNEQFF. The DNA for the CDR3 is TGTGCCAGCAGCATACAGGGAGGGTCCTACAATGAGCAGTTCTTC. Full variable domain (remainder filled in from reference TRBV9 and TRBJ2-1): DSGVTQTPKHLITATGQRVTLRCSPRSGDLSVYWYQQSLDQGLQFLIQYYNGEERAKGNILERFSAQQFPDLHSELNLSSLELGDSALYFCASSIQGGSYNEQFFGPGTRLTVL.